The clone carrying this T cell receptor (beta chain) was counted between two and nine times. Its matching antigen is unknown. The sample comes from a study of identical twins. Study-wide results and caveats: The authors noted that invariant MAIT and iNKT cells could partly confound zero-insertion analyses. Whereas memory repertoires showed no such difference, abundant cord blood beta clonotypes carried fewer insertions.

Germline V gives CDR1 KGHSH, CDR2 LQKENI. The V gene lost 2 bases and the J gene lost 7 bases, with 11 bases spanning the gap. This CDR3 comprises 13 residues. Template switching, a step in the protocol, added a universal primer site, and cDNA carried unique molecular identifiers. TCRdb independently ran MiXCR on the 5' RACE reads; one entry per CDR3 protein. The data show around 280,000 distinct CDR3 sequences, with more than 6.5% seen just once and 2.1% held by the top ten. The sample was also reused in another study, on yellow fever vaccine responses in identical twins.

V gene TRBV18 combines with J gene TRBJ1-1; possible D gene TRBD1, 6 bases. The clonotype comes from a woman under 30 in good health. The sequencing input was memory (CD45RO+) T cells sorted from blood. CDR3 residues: CASSPGEQGEAFF. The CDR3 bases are TGTGCCAGCTCACCAGGTGAACAGGGTGAAGCTTTCTTT.